Sequencing of this T cell receptor beta chain was carried out in a study of cytomegalovirus exposure and HLA in healthy donors. A word on this clone: Its antigen is unidentified.

Researchers ran the PCR with 60 Vbeta and 13 Jbeta primers. Method: immunoSEQ multiplex PCR; TCRdb's copy keeps in-frame clones and lacks some. The sample has under 250,000 clones, roughly 82% seen once. In germline, CDR1 is MNHNS, CDR2 SASEGT. This CDR3 is 17 amino acids long. V lost 4 bases to trimming and J lost 2 bases; unmatched junction nucleotides: 8. Findings and caveats of the study: As a later analysis revealed, the rate of TCR association differed by HLA locus, with DRB1 most and HLA-C fewest. CMV serostatus was the only immune exposure information that was available.

Sequencing used PBMCs. This clonotype was obtained from a man aged 35-49 years in good health and CMV-seropositive. The chain recombines TRBV6-1 with TRBJ1-5; TRBD1 agrees at 10 bases. The CDR3 region is CASSAGTGVPGNQPQHF. The CDR3 DNA follows: TGTGCCAGCAGTGCCGGGACAGGGGTTCCGGGCAATCAGCCCCAGCATTTT.